The clone carrying this T cell receptor (beta chain) was detected only once. Its specificity is not known. This entry is derived from a study of brain T cells in children with intractable seizures. Study conclusions and caveats: Pre- and post-surgery blood differed in depth, so pre-surgery absences may be undersampling.

Repertoires were generated with immunoSEQ multiplex PCR, while TCRdb's copy carries only in-frame clones and drops some. The table has 110,000 or so clones, around 94% seen once. V was pared by 7 bases and J by 3 bases, with 13 bases between. The CDR3 consists of 13 residues. Germline assignment: CDR1 SEHNR and CDR2 FQNEAQ (reference sequence). Sequencing was limited to surgery cases with top T cell transcript signatures in brain tissue. Patients received at least one anti-epileptic drug before surgery. The receptor comes from a boy less than two years old with hemimegalencephaly and intractable seizures. The source was peripheral blood, collected at surgery. J is TRBJ2-7 and V is TRBV7-9, with D perhaps matching TRBD1 (6 bases). The CDR3 loop reads CASTPARGYEQYF. The CDR3, as DNA: TGTGCCAGCACCCCTGCCAGGGGCTACGAGCAGTACTTC.